The entry below gives a single T cell receptor beta chain sequence along with its context. Its target is not known. These data originate in a study of T cell responses to AZD1222 COVID-19 vaccine. Notes on the study in general: Clonal diversity was possibly underestimated, and white British individuals and females predominated among donors.

Sequencing used immunoSEQ multiplex PCR; TCRdb keeps in-frame clones, though not all of them. This sample carries about 200,000 clones, roughly 92% of them seen once, and the ten largest clones take approximately 1%. Both about-4-week and about-12-week second-dose recipients were combined. The source of this sequence is an adult who received the AZD1222 COVID-19 vaccine. Sequences were derived from peripheral blood, sampled 28 days after the second AZD1222 dose.

CDR3: CAISSTSRETQYF. The CDR3 region has the DNA TGTGCCATCAGCTCGACCAGCCGGGAGACCCAGTACTTC. The J gene is TRBJ2-5, the V gene TRBV10-3; D not certain. CDR3 length equals 13 residues. The V and J ends lost 6 bases and 5 bases respectively, with 13 bases between them. Per the germline V gene, CDR1 is ENHRY and CDR2 is SYGVKD.